One sample yielded the 25 T cell receptor beta chains listed below, sequenced in a study of early T cells in non-severe SARS-CoV-2 infection. Via MiXCR, TCRdb re-called the 5' RACE reads, giving one row per CDR3 protein. The sample yields some 19,000 distinct CDR3 sequences, 4.2% seen once. The sample taken for sequencing was whole blood. These TCRs come from an adult who was a healthcare worker with PCR-confirmed SARS-CoV-2 infection or an uninfected control (not recorded which).

This clonotype was seen at least ten times. The chain joins TRBV7-2 to TRBJ1-6, with TRBD1 matching 7 bases. CDR3 length: 18 amino acids. The germline CDR1 and CDR2 sequences are SGHTA and FQGNSA. V lost 0 bases and J lost 5; bases outside the gene matches: 10. The CDR3 spells CASSLAALTGTHNSPLHF. CDR3 sequence (DNA): TGTGCCAGCAGCTTAGCGGCCCTGACAGGGACCCATAATTCACCCCTCCACTTT.

This clonotype was picked up many times. The CDR3 DNA sequence: TGCAGTGCTAGGCCCCTGGGCGAGCAGTACTTC. Its protein is CSARPLGEQYF. This chain links TRBV20-1 with TRBJ2-7, with no clear D. CDR3 length equals 11 residues. V dropped 3 bases and J dropped 6 bases, with 9 bases sitting between them. Germline V gene sequence: CDR1 DFQATT, CDR2 SNEGSKA (reference sequence).

This clonotype was detected ten times or more. The chain links TRBV7-2 to TRBJ2-7; D remains unclear. The CDR3 sequence is 13 residues long. The V end lost 2 bases, the J end lost 3 bases, and 8 bases lay between the germline ends. From germline, CDR1 is SGHTA and CDR2 FQGNSA. CDR3: CASSLFRDYEQYF. CDR3 nucleotides: TGTGCCAGCAGCTTATTTCGAGACTACGAGCAGTACTTC.

This clonotype was recorded at least ten times. The chain couples TRBV5-4 to TRBJ1-2, with TRBD1 as a possible D gene (5 bases). Deletions cut 4 bases from V and 0 bases from J, with 13 bases between. The CDR3 contains 15 residues. Germline-derived CDR1 and CDR2 are SGHNT and YYREEE (reference sequence). The CDR3 bases are TGTGCCAGCAGCCCAGGACGGGGGACTAACTATGGCTACACCTTC. Its protein is CASSPGRGTNYGYTF.

At least ten counts were recorded for this clonotype. The chain couples TRBV5-1 to TRBJ1-1, with 8 bases fitting TRBD1. J gave up 8 bases and V 0 bases, and 6 bases lay outside the gene matches. Germline V gene sequence: CDR1 SGHRS, CDR2 YFSETQ. This CDR3 spans 14 amino acids. The CDR3 loop reads CASSLDMDRAEAFF. As DNA, the CDR3 is TGCGCCAGCAGCTTGGACATGGACAGGGCAGAAGCTTTCTTT.

This clonotype was seen at least ten times. V gene TRBV6-5 combines with J gene TRBJ1-1; D possibly corresponds to TRBD1 (5 bases). Germline lookup yields CDR1 MNHEY and CDR2 SVGAGI. The CDR3 length is 14 residues. The V and J ends lost 0 bases and 4 bases respectively, with 9 bases between them. The CDR3 spells CASSYSGVTTEAFF. CDR3 nucleotide sequence: TGTGCCAGCAGTTACTCGGGGGTGACCACTGAAGCTTTCTTT.

The V and J genes are TRBV2 and TRBJ1-1; TRBD1 is a possible D gene (5 bases). The CDR3 runs to 11 residues. V shed 5 bases and J shed 8 bases, with 9 bases lying between them. Germline loops: CDR1 SNHLY, CDR2 FYNNEI. The CDR3 loop reads CASSLTAEAFF. CDR3 in DNA: TGTGCCAGCAGTCTGACAGCCGAAGCTTTCTTT.

This clonotype was seen repeatedly, ten times or more. In DNA, the CDR3 is TGTGCCAGCAGCTTCGGGGGGGCCCTCCACTTT. Protein: CASSFGGALHF. This chain links TRBV11-2 with TRBJ1-6; weak D call: TRBD1 (5 bases). Germline loops: CDR1 SGHAT, CDR2 FQNNGV. The CDR3 totals 11 residues. Trimming cost V 3 bases and J 14 bases, with 8 bases left between them. Looking up the rest from reference TRBV11-2 and TRBJ1-6 gives the full variable domain: EAGVAQSPRYKIIEKRQSVAFWCNPISGHATLYWYQQILGQGPKLLIQFQNNGVVDDSQLPKDRFSAERLKGVDSTLKIQPAKLEDSAVYLCASSFGGALHFGNGTRLTVT.

With regard to this clonotype: This may come from a read error, since a much larger clone is one base off. The rearrangement joins TRBV4-3 to TRBJ1-5; unclear D gene. Germline CDR1 LGHNA, CDR2 YSLEER. CDR3 length equals 13 residues. CDR3 amino acids: CASSPSPYQPRHF. The DNA of the CDR3 is TGCGCCAGCAGCCCCAGCCCTTATCAGCCCCGGCATTTT.

This clonotype came up many times. The CDR3 nucleotides are TGTGCCAGCAGCCGAGGCCAGGGAACGCAGTATTTT. This codes for CASSRGQGTQYF. This chain connects TRBV7-2 to TRBJ2-3; D is possibly TRBD1 (5 bases). The length of the CDR3 is 12 residues. Trimming removed 5 bases at V and 9 bases at J, with 12 bases between. From germline, CDR1 is SGHTA and CDR2 FQGNSA.

Worth noting for this clonotype: This sequence may be a read error, since a much larger clone differs from it by one base. The chain uses TRBV19 and TRBJ2-3, with a tentative D call TRBD1 (6 bases). Germline CDR1 is LNHDA and CDR2 is SQIVND (reference sequence). This CDR3 region has 15 residues. This CDR3 is CANSTQQGSRDTQYF. The CDR3 DNA reads as TGTGCCAATAGTACCCAACAGGGTTCAAGAGATACGCAGTATTTT.

The chain couples TRBV6-5 to TRBJ2-5, with D possibly matching TRBD2 (5 bases). The CDR3 is 13 amino acids. Germline V CDR1 and CDR2: MNHEY, SVGAGI. The V gene lost 9 bases and the J gene lost 1 base, with 12 bases spanning the gap. The CDR3 reads CASGRGSQETQYF. CDR3 sequence (DNA): TGTGCCAGTGGACGAGGGAGCCAAGAGACCCAGTACTTC.

The sample holds many counts of this clonotype. CDR3 bases: TGCGCCAGCAGCTCAAGGACAGGGTCTACCTACGAGCAGTACTTC. Its protein is CASSSRTGSTYEQYF. V gene TRBV5-1 combines with J gene TRBJ2-7; 8 bases agree with TRBD1. Germline loops: CDR1 SGHRS, CDR2 YFSETQ. There are 15 residues in the CDR3. V was pared by 3 bases and J by 2 bases, with 7 bases of the junction left unmatched.

This clonotype has a count of ten or more. The J gene is TRBJ2-1, the V gene TRBV5-1, with D possibly being TRBD1 (7 bases). The CDR3 length is 16 residues. V lost 4 bases to trimming and J lost 8 bases, with 22 bases between them. Per germline, CDR1 SGHRS and CDR2 YFSETQ. In nucleotides, the CDR3 is TGCGCCAGCAGCCCTTCGGAGGAGGGGGCTAGGGATGAGCAGTTCTTC. Translating gives CASSPSEEGARDEQFF.

This clonotype was recorded many times. The chain employs TRBV25-1 and TRBJ1-3; D is possibly TRBD1 (5 bases). Germline CDR1 and CDR2: MGHDK and SYGVNS. Trimming removed 8 bases from V and 8 bases from J, with 10 bases in between. The CDR3 covers 11 residues. The CDR3 DNA sequence: TGTGCCAGCGCCAGGGCGGACACCATATATTTT. Translated: CASARADTIYF.

This clonotype was observed at least ten times. The CDR3 DNA is TGTGCCAGCAGTGAGCGGCAGTCGGTCGGAAAACTGTTTTTT. It translates to CASSERQSVGKLFF. The chain recombines TRBV6-1 with TRBJ1-4, with D unclear. Germline V gene lookup returns CDR1 MNHNS and CDR2 SASEGT. V was cut by 3 bases and J by 10 bases, with 15 bases left in between. This CDR3 has 14 residues.

This clonotype was seen at least ten times. The J gene is TRBJ1-5, the V gene TRBV20-1; TRBD1 aligns across 10 bases. V lost 0 bases and J lost 6; bases outside the gene matches: 5. Germline values: CDR1 DFQATT, CDR2 SNEGSKA (reference sequence). The CDR3 extends over 15 amino acids. CDR3 sequence (DNA): TGCAGTGCTAGAGATACCGGACAGGGGGGTCAGCCCCAGCATTTT. Protein sequence: CSARDTGQGGQPQHF.

The table lists this clonotype with many counts. The chain is built from TRBV12-3 or TRBV12-4 and TRBJ2-6; D might be TRBD1 (5 bases). The V end was cut by 7 bases, the J end by 1 base, with 14 bases between. CDR3 length: 16 residues. CDR3 region: CASTKGAMSGANVLTF. The CDR3, as DNA: TGTGCCAGCACCAAAGGGGCAATGTCTGGGGCCAACGTCCTGACTTTC.

J is TRBJ1-4 and V is TRBV27; D unresolved. Per the germline V gene, CDR1 is MNHEY and CDR2 is SMNVEV (reference sequence). The V gene lost 5 bases and the J gene lost 6 bases, with 10 bases spanning the gap. CDR3 length: 13 residues. The CDR3 nucleotides read TGTGCCAGCAGTAAGCAGCTCGATGAAAAACTGTTTTTT. This sequence encodes CASSKQLDEKLFF.

The V gene is TRBV6-5, the J gene TRBJ1-2; 9 positions match TRBD1. CDR1 and CDR2 (germline): MNHEY, SVGAGI. CDR3 length equals 15 residues. V lost 5 bases and J lost 6; bases outside the gene matches: 10. The CDR3 protein is CASSDWGQGFNGYTF. The DNA of the CDR3 is TGTGCCAGCAGTGATTGGGGACAGGGATTTAATGGCTACACCTTC.

In this sample, this clonotype turned up many times. The V gene is TRBV28, the J gene TRBJ1-1; TRBD1 aligns across 8 bases. Germline CDR1 reads MDHEN; CDR2 reads SYDVKM. This CDR3 comprises 16 residues. With V trimmed by 5 bases and J by 0 bases, 8 bases remained unmatched. In nucleotides, the CDR3 is TGTGCCAGCAGTACCTACAGGGGGGGCATGAACACTGAAGCTTTCTTT. As protein: CASSTYRGGMNTEAFF.

This clonotype was observed at least ten times. The rearrangement links TRBV6-5 to TRBJ1-1, with D unresolved. The CDR3 sequence is 12 residues long. V lost 5 bases and J lost 6, with 10 bases in between. CDR1 is MNHEY and CDR2 is SVGAGI in the germline V gene. CDR3 protein: CASSRGPAEAFF. The CDR3 bases are TGTGCCAGCAGTCGGGGTCCCGCTGAAGCTTTCTTT.

This clonotype was counted many times. This sequence joins TRBV7-8 and TRBJ2-7; D might be TRBD2 (5 bases). The germline V and J ends were trimmed by 1 base and 2 bases, with 12 bases remaining between them. This CDR3 contains 15 residues. Germline V gene sequence: CDR1 SGHVS, CDR2 FQNEAQ. The CDR3 DNA reads TGTGCCAGCAGCTTAGTCGTCGAGGGCACCTACGAGCAGTACTTC. Translated: CASSLVVEGTYEQYF.

This clonotype was found a few times. This sequence joins TRBV18 and TRBJ2-7; D is possibly TRBD2 (6 bases). The CDR3 contains 15 residues. V was pared by 4 bases and J by 1 base, with 14 bases between. Germline CDR1 KGHSH, CDR2 LQKENI. The CDR3 nucleotides are TGTGCCAGCTCACAGGCGGGGACGGGTTCCTACGAGCAGTACTTC. It translates to CASSQAGTGSYEQYF. Full variable domain (missing parts from reference TRBV18 and TRBJ2-7): NAGVMQNPRHLVRRRGQEARLRCSPMKGHSHVYWYRQLPEEGLKFMVYLQKENIIDESGMPKERFSAEFPKEGPSILRIQQVVRGDSAAYFCASSQAGTGSYEQYFGPGTRLTVT.

The gene calls are TRBV15 and TRBJ2-7, with D tentatively TRBD2 (6 bases). The CDR3 covers 16 residues. Germline loops: CDR1 LNHNV, CDR2 YYDKDF (reference sequence). Trimming pared 0 bases from V and 3 bases from J, leaving 15 bases between. In DNA, the CDR3 is TGTGCCACCAGCAGAGATTCTGGAGGGGCCCGCTACGAGCAGTACTTC. It specifies CATSRDSGGARYEQYF.